This TCR beta chain comes out of a study of T-cell reconstitution after alpha-beta-depleted transplantation in children. Trimming cost V 0 bases and J 1 base; bases outside gene matches: 6. The CDR3 totals 16 residues. Per germline, CDR1 SEHNR and CDR2 FQNEAQ (reference sequence). Unique molecular identifiers tagged the TCRbeta library. TCRdb re-analysed the PCR reads in MiXCR, keeping a single row per CDR3 protein. The sample consists of approximately 590,000 distinct CDR3 sequences, 10% of them appearing once. The TCR sequence derives from a human donor who donated a stem cell graft to a child with acute myeloid leukemia. The gene calls are TRBV7-9 and TRBJ2-7; 7 bases align to TRBD1. Specimen: PBMCs from the stem cell graft donor, collected from the stem cell graft. CDR3 coding DNA: TGTGCCAGCAGCTTAGCCCTAGACAGGGCATCCTACGAGCAGTACTTC. The encoded protein is CASSLALDRASYEQYF. Together with reference TRBV7-9 and TRBJ2-7, the CDR3 gives the full variable domain: DTGVSQNPRHKITKRGQNVTFRCDPISEHNRLYWYRQTLGQGPEFLTYFQNEAQLEKSRLLSDRFSAERPKGSFSTLEIQRTEQGDSAMYLCASSLALDRASYEQYFGPGTRLTVT.